This TCR beta chain was obtained from a study of early stage breast cancer tumors. Study findings and constraints: Enriched TCRB sequences shared across patients were mostly commonly generated sequences. Tumors had approximately 2.7-fold higher T cell density and higher clonality than adjacent normal breast tissue.

About this clone itself: Its antigen remains unknown.

Measured with immunoSEQ multiplex PCR; TCRdb has only the in-frame clones, and not every one. The top ten hold 9% to 9.5% of the sample, which has approximately 5,400 clones, around 68% seen once. From germline, CDR1 is MRHNA and CDR2 SNTAGT. The CDR3 consists of 15 residues. Trimming stripped 5 bases from V and 2 bases from J, with 15 bases between. The clonotype originates from a person aged 60 to 70 with breast cancer. The chain links TRBV6-4 to TRBJ1-2, with D uncertain. The specimen sequenced was breast tumor tissue. CDR3 DNA sequence: TGTGCCAGCAGTCAGGACGGTAGTCCCAACTATGGCTACACCTTC. This translates into CASSQDGSPNYGYTF.